The 10 T cell receptor beta chains in this list originate from one sample, sequenced in a study of T-cell memory formation after mild COVID-19. TCRdb itself ran the 5' RACE reads through MiXCR, one entry per CDR3 protein. The data contain fewer than 300,000 distinct CDR3 sequences, about a sixth of them singletons. The sample was PBMCs or a T cell subset sorted from them (not recorded which). These receptors were collected from a man aged 18 to 29 who had mild COVID-19 (a few samples of this study predate the infection). Cell type and time point are not known.

This clonotype was observed a handful of times. The chain joins TRBV6-2 or TRBV6-3 to TRBJ2-1; 7 bases map to TRBD1. The CDR3 has 13 amino acids. Germline trimming cut 2 bases from V and 8 bases from J; bases unmatched to any gene: 3. Germline V gene sequence: CDR1 MNHEY, CDR2 SVGEGT. CDR3 sequence: CASSYHRGYEQFF. CDR3 sequence (DNA): TGTGCCAGCAGTTACCACAGGGGCTATGAGCAGTTCTTC.

This clonotype has a count of ten or more. The gene calls are TRBV5-4 and TRBJ2-1, with 10 bases aligning to TRBD2. Germline V gives CDR1 SGHNT, CDR2 YYREEE (reference sequence). With V trimmed by 5 bases and J by 5 bases, 7 bases remained unmatched. The CDR3 is made up of 15 amino acids. The CDR3 nucleotides are TGTGCCAGCAGGCGGACTAGCGGAATAAACAATGAGCAGTTCTTC. Its translation: CASRRTSGINNEQFF.

This CDR3 is CASSLGPRGRKAGELFF. CDR3 DNA: TGTGCCAGCAGCTTAGGCCCGAGGGGGCGTAAGGCCGGGGAGCTGTTTTTT. The chain couples TRBV11-2 to TRBJ2-2; 7 nucleotides match TRBD1. Per the germline V gene, CDR1 is SGHAT and CDR2 is FQNNGV. V lost 1 base to trimming and J lost 6 bases; unmatched junction nucleotides: 11. CDR3 length: 17 amino acids. Full variable domain (outside the CDR3, taken from reference TRBV11-2 and TRBJ2-2): EAGVAQSPRYKIIEKRQSVAFWCNPISGHATLYWYQQILGQGPKLLIQFQNNGVVDDSQLPKDRFSAERLKGVDSTLKIQPAKLEDSAVYLCASSLGPRGRKAGELFFGEGSRLTVL.

The chain has TRBV9 and TRBJ1-2, with 10 bases matching TRBD1. V trimming: 2 bases; J trimming: 3 bases; junction bases outside the gene matches: 7. The CDR3 contains 16 residues. Germline values: CDR1 SGDLS, CDR2 YYNGEE. The CDR3 loop reads CASSVPGTGEYYGYTF. DNA of the CDR3: TGTGCCAGCAGCGTTCCCGGGACAGGGGAATACTATGGCTACACCTTC.

This sequence joins TRBV4-1 and TRBJ2-3; no firm D call. The germline gives CDR1 MGHRA, CDR2 YSYEKL. The V end was cut by 3 bases, the J end by 0 bases, with 13 bases between. The CDR3 has 16 amino acids. This chain's CDR3 is CASSQVVGASTDTQYF. The CDR3 bases are TGCGCCAGCAGCCAGGTAGTAGGAGCAAGCACAGATACGCAGTATTTT.

The V gene is TRBV9, the J gene TRBJ2-7; D unresolved. Deletions cut 0 bases from V and 4 bases from J, with 14 bases between. CDR3 length equals 15 residues. Germline CDR1 reads SGDLS; CDR2 reads YYNGEE. This chain's CDR3 is CASSVGRNPRYEQYF. The CDR3 DNA is TGTGCCAGCAGCGTAGGTCGAAATCCGCGATACGAGCAGTACTTC. Full variable domain (missing parts from reference TRBV9 and TRBJ2-7): DSGVTQTPKHLITATGQRVTLRCSPRSGDLSVYWYQQSLDQGLQFLIQYYNGEERAKGNILERFSAQQFPDLHSELNLSSLELGDSALYFCASSVGRNPRYEQYFGPGTRLTVT.

This clonotype has only a few counts. The CDR3 is CASSLDNYEQYV. In DNA form, the CDR3 reads TGTGCCAGCAGCTTGGACAACTACGAGCAGTACGTC. V gene TRBV7-9 combines with J gene TRBJ2-7; possibly TRBD1 for D (5 bases). There are 12 residues in the CDR3. Trimming removed 3 bases at V and 3 bases at J, with 6 bases between. Looked up from germline, CDR1 is SEHNR and CDR2 is FQNEAQ (reference sequence).

This chain connects TRBV5-6 to TRBJ2-2; D is possibly TRBD2 (5 bases). The CDR3 is 15 amino acids. The germline V gene encodes CDR1 SGHDT and CDR2 YYEEEE. Deletions cut 5 bases from V and 5 bases from J, with 16 bases between. CDR3 nucleotide sequence: TGTGCCAGCAGTCATTACCGGAGAGGGACCGGGGAGCTGTTTTTT. It yields the protein CASSHYRRGTGELFF.

Only a few counts were recorded for this clonotype. The chain has TRBV6-5 and TRBJ1-1; D is undetermined. V lost 3 bases, J lost 3 bases, and 17 bases lay in between. Germline lookup yields CDR1 MNHEY and CDR2 SVGAGI. This CDR3 has 16 amino acids. CDR3 amino acids: CASSYFAGRGYTEAFF. In DNA form, the CDR3 reads TGTGCCAGCAGTTATTTCGCGGGCCGTGGGTACACTGAAGCTTTCTTT.

This clonotype was seen a few times. V gene TRBV5-6 combines with J gene TRBJ1-1; no firm D call. Trimming removed 1 base at V and 4 bases at J, with 14 bases between. The CDR3 sequence is 15 residues long. Germline loops: CDR1 SGHDT, CDR2 YYEEEE. CDR3 residues: CASSLWRNAVTEAFF. The CDR3 region has the DNA TGTGCCAGCAGCTTGTGGAGAAATGCGGTCACTGAAGCTTTCTTT.